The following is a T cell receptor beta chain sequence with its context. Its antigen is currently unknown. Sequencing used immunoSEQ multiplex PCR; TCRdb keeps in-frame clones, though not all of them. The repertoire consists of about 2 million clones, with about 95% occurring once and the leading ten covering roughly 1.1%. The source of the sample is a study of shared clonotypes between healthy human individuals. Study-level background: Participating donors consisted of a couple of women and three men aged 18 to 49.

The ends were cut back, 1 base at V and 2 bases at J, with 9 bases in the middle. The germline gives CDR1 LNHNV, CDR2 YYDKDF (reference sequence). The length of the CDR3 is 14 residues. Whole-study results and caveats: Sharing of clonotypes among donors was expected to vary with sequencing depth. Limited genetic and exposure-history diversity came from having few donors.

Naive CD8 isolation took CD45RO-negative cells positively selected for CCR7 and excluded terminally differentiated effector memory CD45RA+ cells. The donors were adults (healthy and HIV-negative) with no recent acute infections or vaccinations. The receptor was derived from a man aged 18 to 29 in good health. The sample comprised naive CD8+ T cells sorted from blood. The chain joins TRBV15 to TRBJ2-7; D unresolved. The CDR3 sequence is CATSRGAQPYEQYF. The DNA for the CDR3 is TGTGCCACCAGCAGAGGCGCTCAGCCCTACGAGCAGTACTTC. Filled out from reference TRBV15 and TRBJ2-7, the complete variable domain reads DAMVIQNPRYQVTQFGKPVTLSCSQTLNHNVMYWYQQKSSQAPKLLFHYYDKDFNNEADTPDNFQSRRPNTSFCFLDIRSPGLGDTAMYLCATSRGAQPYEQYFGPGTRLTVT.